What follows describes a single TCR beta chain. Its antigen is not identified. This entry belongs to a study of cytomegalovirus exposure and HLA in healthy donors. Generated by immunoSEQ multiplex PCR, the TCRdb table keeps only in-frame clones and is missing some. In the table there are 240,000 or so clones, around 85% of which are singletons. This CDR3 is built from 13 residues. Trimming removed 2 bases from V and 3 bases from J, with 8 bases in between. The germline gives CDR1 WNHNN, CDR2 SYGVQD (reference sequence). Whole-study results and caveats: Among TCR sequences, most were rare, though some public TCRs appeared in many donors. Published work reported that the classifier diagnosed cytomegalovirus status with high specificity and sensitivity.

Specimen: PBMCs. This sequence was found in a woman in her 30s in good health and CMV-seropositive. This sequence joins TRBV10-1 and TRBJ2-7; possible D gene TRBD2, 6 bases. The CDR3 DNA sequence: TGCGCCAGCAGTGAGCAGGAGGGCTACGAGCAGTACTTC. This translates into CASSEQEGYEQYF.